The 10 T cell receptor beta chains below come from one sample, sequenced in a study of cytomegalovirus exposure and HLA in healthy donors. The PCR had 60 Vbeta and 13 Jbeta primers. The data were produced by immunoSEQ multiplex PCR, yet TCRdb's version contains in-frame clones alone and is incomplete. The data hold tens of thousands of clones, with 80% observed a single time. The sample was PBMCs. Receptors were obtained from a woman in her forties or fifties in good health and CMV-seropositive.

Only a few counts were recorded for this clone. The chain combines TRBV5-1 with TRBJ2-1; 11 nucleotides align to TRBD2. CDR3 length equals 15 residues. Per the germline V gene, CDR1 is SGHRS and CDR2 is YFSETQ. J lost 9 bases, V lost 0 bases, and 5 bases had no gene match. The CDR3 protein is CASSLVASGGSEQFF. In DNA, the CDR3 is TGCGCCAGCAGCTTGGTGGCTAGCGGGGGGAGTGAGCAGTTCTTC.

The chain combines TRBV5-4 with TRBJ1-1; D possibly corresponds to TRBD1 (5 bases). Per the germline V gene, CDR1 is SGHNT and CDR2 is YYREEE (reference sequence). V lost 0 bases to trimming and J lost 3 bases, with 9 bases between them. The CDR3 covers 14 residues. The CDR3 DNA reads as TGTGCCAGCAGCTTGGGGGGCGCGGACACTGAAGCTTTCTTT. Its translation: CASSLGGADTEAFF.

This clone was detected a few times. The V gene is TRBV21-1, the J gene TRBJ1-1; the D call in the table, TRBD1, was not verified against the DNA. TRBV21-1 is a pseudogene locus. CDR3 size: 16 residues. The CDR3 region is CASSNQAGRRDTEAFF. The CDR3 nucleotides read TGTGCCAGCAGCAACCAGGCAGGGCGCAGGGACACTGAAGCTTTCTTT.

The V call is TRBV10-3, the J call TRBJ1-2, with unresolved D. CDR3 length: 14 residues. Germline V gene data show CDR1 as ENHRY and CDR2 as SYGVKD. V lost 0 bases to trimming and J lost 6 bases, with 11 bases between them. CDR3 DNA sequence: TGTGCCATCAGTGAGTCGTGGAGCGTGGATGGCTACACCTTC. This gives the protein CAISESWSVDGYTF.

DNA of the CDR3: TGTGCCAGTAGTGCCAGGGTAGGGGGCAACATTCAGTACTTC. This translates into CASSARVGGNIQYF. The rearrangement links TRBV19 to TRBJ2-4; TRBD1 matches 7 bases. The V gene end was trimmed by 5 bases and the J gene end by 7 bases; junction bases not matched to a gene: 8. Germline lookup yields CDR1 LNHDA and CDR2 SQIVND (reference sequence). The CDR3 has 14 residues.

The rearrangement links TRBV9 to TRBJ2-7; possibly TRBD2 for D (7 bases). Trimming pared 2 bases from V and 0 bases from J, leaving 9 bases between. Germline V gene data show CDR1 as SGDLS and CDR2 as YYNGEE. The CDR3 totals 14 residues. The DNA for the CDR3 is TGTGCCAGCAGCGTGGGGGGGCCCTCCTACGAGCAGTACTTC. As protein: CASSVGGPSYEQYF.

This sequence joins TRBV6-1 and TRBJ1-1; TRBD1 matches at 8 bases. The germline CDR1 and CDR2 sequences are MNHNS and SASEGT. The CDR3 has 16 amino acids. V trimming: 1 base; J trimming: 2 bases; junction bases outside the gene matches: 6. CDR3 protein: CASSEGLGQGNTEAFF. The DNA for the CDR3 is TGTGCCAGCAGTGAAGGGTTAGGACAGGGAAACACTGAAGCTTTCTTT.

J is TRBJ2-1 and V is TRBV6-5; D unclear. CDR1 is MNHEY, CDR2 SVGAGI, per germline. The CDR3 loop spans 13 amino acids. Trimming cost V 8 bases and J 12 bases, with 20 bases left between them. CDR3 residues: CASRVPFSGSQFF. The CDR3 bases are TGTGCCAGCCGGGTCCCCTTCTCCGGGTCGCAGTTCTTC.

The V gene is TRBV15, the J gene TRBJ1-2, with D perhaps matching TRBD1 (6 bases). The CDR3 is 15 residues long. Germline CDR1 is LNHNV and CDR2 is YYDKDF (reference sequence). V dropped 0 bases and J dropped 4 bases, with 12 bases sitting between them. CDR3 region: CATSRERTASYGYTF. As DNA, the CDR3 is TGTGCCACCAGCAGAGAAAGGACAGCGTCCTATGGCTACACCTTC. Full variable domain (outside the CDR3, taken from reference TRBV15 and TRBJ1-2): DAMVIQNPRYQVTQFGKPVTLSCSQTLNHNVMYWYQQKSSQAPKLLFHYYDKDFNNEADTPDNFQSRRPNTSFCFLDIRSPGLGDTAMYLCATSRERTASYGYTFGSGTRLTVV.

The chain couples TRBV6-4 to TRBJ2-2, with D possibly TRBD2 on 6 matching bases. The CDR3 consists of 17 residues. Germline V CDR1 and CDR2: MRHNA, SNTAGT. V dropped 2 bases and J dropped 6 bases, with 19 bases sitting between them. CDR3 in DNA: TGTGCCAGCAGTGACAGAGAGTTGAGATGGGGGGCCGGGGAGCTGTTTTTT. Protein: CASSDRELRWGAGELFF.